The following is a TCR beta chain sequence with its context. What it binds is not known. Using immunoSEQ multiplex PCR, the repertoire was profiled, and TCRdb retains in-frame clones only, with some absent. Of about 22,000 clones in the sample, around 73% are singletons; the top ten hold around 0.7%. The source of the sample is a study of T cells after posttransplantation cyclophosphamide. General observations from the study: Later post-transplant blood repertoires were often dominated by donor CD8+ memory clones.

The CDR3 loop spans 13 amino acids. Trimming removed 2 bases at V and 6 bases at J, with 11 bases between. Germline assignment: CDR1 SNHLY and CDR2 FYNNEI. The sample was memory CD4+ T cells sorted from PBMCs. The chain combines TRBV2 with TRBJ2-7; D remains unclear. The clonotype comes from a woman in her sixties in good health, CMV-negative, and a related stem cell transplant donor. The CDR3 DNA reads TGTGCCAGCAGTGAACGCCTACTCGGCGAGCAGTACTTC. This translates into CASSERLLGEQYF.